A single sample gave rise to the 32 T cell receptor beta chains below, sequenced in a study of T cells expressing NK-cell markers. TCRdb re-called the 5' RACE reads; one entry per CDR3 protein, DNA not given. The table for this sample gives about 540,000 distinct CDR3 sequences. Input material: blood T cells: a sorted CD56 or NKG2C T cell subset, CD4+ or CD8+ T cells, or bulk PBMC T cells (not recorded which). All receptors come from a man between 18 and 29 years old in good health.

The chain combines TRBV4-1 with TRBJ1-5. This CDR3 contains 15 residues. CDR1 MGHRA and CDR2 YSYEKL come from the germline V gene. The CDR3 loop is CASSQVGGISQPQHF.

The chain carries TRBV11-2 and TRBJ2-5. Germline CDR1 is SGHAT and CDR2 is FQNNGV. CDR3 length: 15 residues. The chain's CDR3 is CASSSEFSGWETQYF.

V and J are TRBV18 and TRBJ2-1; the TCRdb call, TRBD1, lacks DNA for checking. CDR1 KGHSH and CDR2 LQKENI come from the germline V gene. The CDR3 covers 14 residues. CDR3 residues: CASSPLQGYNEQFF.

The chain uses TRBV5-6 and TRBJ2-7. The CDR3 is 13 residues long. CDR1 and CDR2 (germline): SGHDT, YYEEEE. CDR3 protein: CASSSRRVYEQYF.

The genes are TRBV29-1 and TRBJ2-1; the TCRdb call, TRBD1, lacks DNA for checking. This CDR3 has 17 residues. Germline loops: CDR1 SQVTM, CDR2 ANQGSEA. CDR3 sequence: CSVEGGDGGAILNEQFF.

The CDR3 loop is CASSPGGGLAGVWGEQFF. This chain links TRBV12-3 or TRBV12-4 with TRBJ2-1; TCRdb lists TRBD2, though no DNA is available to test this call. CDR3 length: 18 residues.

J is TRBJ2-7 and V is TRBV12-3 or TRBV12-4; TCRdb's assignment of TRBD1 cannot be checked, as there is no DNA. This CDR3 region has 14 residues. The CDR3: CASSPDGSSGEQYF.

J is TRBJ1-6 and V is TRBV12-3 or TRBV12-4. The CDR3 contains 16 residues. The CDR3: CARPGTFPSRNSPLHF.

Here the CDR3 reads CSARDTAGGNGNTIYF. V gene TRBV20-1 combines with J gene TRBJ1-3; absent DNA, TCRdb's TRBD1 call cannot be checked. The CDR3 is 16 amino acids. Germline CDR1 is DFQATT and CDR2 is SNEGSKA (reference sequence).

The chain couples TRBV27 to TRBJ2-6; the TCRdb D gene call, TRBD1, has no DNA to confirm it. This CDR3 has 19 residues. Germline CDR1 and CDR2: MNHEY and SMNVEV (reference sequence). CDR3 amino acids: CASSGGQGALTSGANVLTF.

The V and J genes are TRBV20-1 and TRBJ1-6; with no DNA, the TCRdb D assignment of TRBD1 cannot be verified. This CDR3 contains 16 residues. Germline CDR1 reads DFQATT; CDR2 reads SNEGSKA (reference sequence). The CDR3 loop is CSASGGLGRRNSPLHF.

The chain joins TRBV12-5 to TRBJ2-1; TCRdb picks TRBD1, but there is no DNA to check that call. The CDR3 is made up of 15 amino acids. Germline V gene sequence: CDR1 LGHNT, CDR2 FRNRAP. This chain's CDR3 is CASGPGQGSGDEQFF.

This chain connects TRBV5-1 to TRBJ2-5; the TRBD1 assignment by TCRdb is unverifiable without DNA. The CDR3 extends over 15 amino acids. Germline assignment: CDR1 SGHRS and CDR2 YFSETQ. This CDR3 is CASSSQGGTEETQYF.

The rearrangement joins TRBV7-3 to TRBJ2-1; TCRdb returns TRBD2, unconfirmable since there is no DNA. There are 16 residues in the CDR3. Germline V lookup: CDR1 SGHTA, CDR2 FQGTGA. CDR3 in amino acids: CASSLEGTFLYNEQFF.

The chain joins TRBV12-3 or TRBV12-4 to TRBJ2-7. The CDR3 is 11 amino acids. CDR3 sequence: CASSLAGEQYF.

V usage is TRBV11-2 and J usage is TRBJ2-7; TCRdb names TRBD2, which stays unverified in the absence of DNA. Germline assignment: CDR1 SGHAT and CDR2 FQNNGV. The CDR3 runs 16 residues. CDR3 sequence reads: CASSLDPSGSSYEQYF.

This rearrangement joins TRBV27 to TRBJ1-6. The CDR3 runs 14 residues. The V gene's germline CDR1 is MNHEY and CDR2 SMNVEV (reference sequence). The chain's CDR3 is CASSPGGVGSPLHF.

The V gene is TRBV28, the J gene TRBJ1-5; TCRdb lists TRBD1, though no DNA is available to test this call. This CDR3 is 16 amino acids long. In germline, CDR1 is MDHEN, CDR2 SYDVKM. The CDR3 protein is CASSLAGGGSNQPQHF.

The chain combines TRBV7-3 with TRBJ2-3; the TRBD1 assignment by TCRdb is unverifiable without DNA. CDR1 and CDR2 (germline): SGHTA, FQGTGA. The CDR3 runs to 15 residues. CDR3 loop: CASSLIGTGFDTQYF.

The chain recombines TRBV29-1 with TRBJ2-3; TCRdb reports TRBD2, a call that lacks DNA to check it against. Germline CDR1 is SQVTM and CDR2 is ANQGSEA. CDR3 length equals 14 residues. The CDR3 here is CSVSVAAVADTQYF.

The chain couples TRBV5-6 to TRBJ2-1; the D call of TRBD1 rests on TCRdb alone, since no DNA is present to check it. The CDR3 covers 19 residues. Germline V gene data show CDR1 as SGHDT and CDR2 as YYEEEE. CDR3 amino acids: CASSSLRDRARAGVHEQFF.

The V call is TRBV28, the J call TRBJ2-3; TCRdb designates TRBD2, a call that cannot be tested without DNA. This CDR3 is built from 14 residues. Looked up from germline, CDR1 is MDHEN and CDR2 is SYDVKM. The CDR3 loop is CASNSGRARDTQYF.

The chain employs TRBV6-1 and TRBJ1-2. There are 18 residues in the CDR3. CDR1 is MNHNS and CDR2 is SASEGT in the germline V gene. This chain's CDR3 is CASSERLRGGAREIGYTF.

The chain links TRBV6-5 to TRBJ1-6. The CDR3 extends over 14 amino acids. Germline V CDR1 and CDR2: MNHEY, SVGAGI. CDR3 loop: CASSYSILNLALHF.

The genes are TRBV7-2 and TRBJ2-7; the TCRdb call, TRBD1, lacks DNA for checking. The CDR3 contains 13 residues. CDR1 is SGHTA, CDR2 FQGNSA, per germline. The CDR3 sequence is CASSFTGSYEQYF.

This chain connects TRBV5-1 to TRBJ2-1; the TCRdb D gene call, TRBD1, has no DNA to confirm it. The CDR3 loop spans 15 amino acids. CDR1 and CDR2 from the germline V gene are SGHRS and YFSETQ. The CDR3 is CASSLTRARNNEQFF.

J is TRBJ1-5 and V is TRBV20-1; with no DNA, the TCRdb D assignment of TRBD1 cannot be verified. The CDR3 extends over 15 amino acids. Germline V gives CDR1 DFQATT, CDR2 SNEGSKA (reference sequence). CDR3 loop: CSARDPRGNNQPQHF.

The genes are TRBV29-1 and TRBJ2-3; TCRdb reports TRBD1, a call that lacks DNA to check it against. Germline V gene lookup returns CDR1 SQVTM and CDR2 ANQGSEA. The CDR3 totals 13 residues. CDR3: CSVAGLAIDTQYF.

The J gene is TRBJ1-2, the V gene TRBV29-1; the TCRdb call, TRBD1, lacks DNA for checking. Germline V gene lookup returns CDR1 SQVTM and CDR2 ANQGSEA. The CDR3 covers 16 residues. This chain's CDR3 is CSVEPLTMGDLYGYTF.

The gene calls are TRBV7-4 and TRBJ2-7; TCRdb gives TRBD2 as the D gene, but with no DNA this cannot be confirmed. The CDR3 extends over 19 amino acids. The germline gives CDR1 SGHVT, CDR2 SQSDAQ. The chain's CDR3 is CASSLVPQSDGEFSYEQYF. The full variable domain, completed using reference TRBV7-4 and TRBJ2-7, is GAGVSQSPRYKVAKRGRDVALRCDSISGHVTLYWYRQTLGQGSEVLTYSQSDAQRDKSGRPSGRFSAERPERSVSTLKIQRTEQGDSAVYLCASSLVPQSDGEFSYEQYFGPGTRLTVT.

The chain combines TRBV27 with TRBJ1-2; TCRdb returns TRBD1, unconfirmable since there is no DNA. Per the germline V gene, CDR1 is MNHEY and CDR2 is SMNVEV (reference sequence). This CDR3 has 14 residues. The CDR3 region is CASSLGTGVGGYTF.

V is TRBV11-2 and J is TRBJ2-6; TCRdb reports TRBD1, a call that lacks DNA to check it against. Per the germline V gene, CDR1 is SGHAT and CDR2 is FQNNGV. The CDR3 totals 19 residues. Here the CDR3 reads CASSSNTGTGPLRANVLTF.